Listed here are 22 T cell receptor beta chains from one sample, sequenced in a study of blood T cell repertoires in COVID-19. The method was immunoSEQ multiplex PCR; TCRdb's version includes in-frame clones alone and lacks a portion of them. The profile shows 200,000 to 250,000 clones, roughly 80% of them singletons. The sequencing sample was made of peripheral blood. These receptors all stem from a woman between 55 and 75 years old with acute or convalescent COVID-19.

This chain links TRBV7-9 with TRBJ2-1; TRBD2 matches 8 bases. CDR1 and CDR2 (germline): SEHNR, FQNEAQ (reference sequence). V was clipped by 5 bases and J by 0 bases; unmatched bases: 6. The CDR3 is 16 amino acids. The CDR3 spells CASSGERGLSYNEQFF. CDR3 coding DNA: TGTGCCAGCAGCGGTGAGCGGGGGCTCTCCTACAATGAGCAGTTCTTC.

This rearrangement joins TRBV5-1 to TRBJ1-1, with 10 bases matching TRBD1. The CDR3 loop spans 16 amino acids. Germline CDR1 is SGHRS and CDR2 is YFSETQ. Trimming cost V 1 base and J 6 bases; bases outside gene matches: 9. The CDR3 DNA follows: TGCGCCAGCAGCTTGCAGGGGACAGGGGTTTATGCTGAAGCTTTCTTT. This codes for CASSLQGTGVYAEAFF.

This rearrangement joins TRBV11-3 to TRBJ2-3; D perhaps matches TRBD1 (6 bases). The ends were cut back, 1 base at V and 3 bases at J, with 8 bases in the middle. The CDR3 sequence is 14 residues long. From germline, CDR1 is SGHNT and CDR2 YENEEA. The CDR3 DNA follows: TGTGCCAGCAGCTTAGGGGGGCGGACAGATACGCAGTATTTT. Translated, it gives CASSLGGRTDTQYF.

The V call is TRBV4-3, the J call TRBJ1-2; possibly TRBD1 for D (5 bases). CDR3 size: 14 residues. In germline, CDR1 is LGHNA, CDR2 YSLEER. Trimming left V 0 bases short and J 8 bases short, with 13 bases between. In nucleotides, the CDR3 is TGCGCCAGCAGCCAAGATTTTCAGGGAAGAGGCTACACCTTC. Its translation is CASSQDFQGRGYTF.

The CDR3: CASEPIGGGYTF. The CDR3 DNA sequence: TGTGCCAGCGAACCTATAGGAGGTGGCTACACCTTC. V and J are TRBV2 and TRBJ1-2; D is unclear. This CDR3 is built from 12 residues. Deletions cut 8 bases from V and 7 bases from J, with 14 bases between. In germline, CDR1 is SNHLY, CDR2 FYNNEI.

This rearrangement joins TRBV29-1 to TRBJ1-2, with a tentative D call TRBD1 (5 bases). This CDR3 is built from 13 residues. Germline loops: CDR1 SQVTM, CDR2 ANQGSEA. V lost 6 bases and J 0 bases, leaving 11 bases between the germline ends. The CDR3 here is CSVRRGTNYGYTF. The CDR3 DNA is TGCAGCGTCCGACGGGGGACTAACTATGGCTACACCTTC.

The chain is built from TRBV11-2 and TRBJ2-2; D remains unclear. The CDR3 totals 14 residues. Trimming removed 4 bases at V and 5 bases at J, with 11 bases between. The germline gives CDR1 SGHAT, CDR2 FQNNGV. As DNA, the CDR3 is TGTGCCAGCAGCTCACTCGAGAGGACCGGGGAGCTGTTTTTT. This gives the protein CASSSLERTGELFF.

This clone was detected only a few times. The chain combines TRBV6-1 with TRBJ2-1; 8 bases are a match to TRBD1. V trimming: 1 base; J trimming: 6 bases; junction bases outside the gene matches: 5. Germline V lookup: CDR1 MNHNS, CDR2 SASEGT. The CDR3 has 15 residues. Written as DNA, the CDR3 is TGTGCCAGCAGTGAAGGCTCAGGGGGCTTCAATGAGCAGTTCTTC. Amino acid sequence: CASSEGSGGFNEQFF.

CDR3 nucleotide sequence: TGTGCCAGCTCACATATTCAGGGGAGCTCTGGAAACACCATATATTTT. Residues: CASSHIQGSSGNTIYF. The V call is TRBV18, the J call TRBJ1-3; perhaps TRBD1 as D (6 bases). V was trimmed by 4 bases and J by 0 bases, leaving 13 bases between them. The CDR3 contains 16 residues. The germline CDR1 and CDR2 sequences are KGHSH and LQKENI.

CDR3: CSGVQDRVTEAFF. Here the CDR3 DNA reads TGCAGCGGAGTCCAGGACAGGGTGACTGAAGCTTTCTTT. The chain combines TRBV29-1 with TRBJ1-1; the match to TRBD1 covers 8 bases. In germline, CDR1 is SQVTM, CDR2 ANQGSEA. This CDR3 comprises 13 residues. Trimming removed 7 bases from V and 5 bases from J; junction bases left unmatched: 9.

The chain combines TRBV5-1 with TRBJ1-5, with no clear D. This CDR3 has 14 residues. With 1 base removed from V and 2 bases from J, the gap between germline ends came to 7 bases. Germline CDR1 reads SGHRS; CDR2 reads YFSETQ. CDR3 in amino acids: CASSLSGGNQPQHF. DNA of the CDR3: TGCGCCAGCAGCTTGTCCGGGGGCAATCAGCCCCAGCATTTT.

The chain has TRBV4-1 and TRBJ1-4; D gene ambiguous. The CDR3 runs to 13 residues. V lost 0 bases to trimming and J lost 10 bases, with 9 bases between them. From germline, CDR1 is MGHRA and CDR2 YSYEKL. The DNA for the CDR3 is TGCGCCAGCAGCCAAGATTCTCGGGGAAAACTGTTTTTT. Translation: CASSQDSRGKLFF.

The chain combines TRBV27 with TRBJ1-6; the D is unclear. The V end lost 4 bases, the J end lost 3 bases, and 4 bases lay between the germline ends. This CDR3 region has 13 residues. CDR1 MNHEY and CDR2 SMNVEV come from the germline V gene (reference sequence). The CDR3 region is CASSSDYNSPLHF. CDR3 nucleotide sequence: TGTGCCAGCAGTTCAGACTATAATTCACCCCTCCACTTT.

This clone was seen only once. This chain connects TRBV29-1 to TRBJ2-5; TRBD2 matches at 9 bases. V shed 5 bases and J 5 bases; nucleotides not matched to a gene: 6. Germline V gives CDR1 SQVTM, CDR2 ANQGSEA. The CDR3 is 13 residues long. Here the CDR3 reads CSVLLAGMETQYF. The CDR3 coding sequence is TGCAGCGTTCTCCTAGCGGGGATGGAGACCCAGTACTTC.

The genes are TRBV6-5 and TRBJ1-1; D may be TRBD1 (6 bases). The CDR3 is 14 amino acids. V was shortened by 2 bases and J by 8 bases, with 15 bases between the two germline ends. The V gene's germline CDR1 is MNHEY and CDR2 SVGAGI. CDR3 residues: CASSYRTGLAEAFF. The CDR3 nucleotides are TGTGCCAGCAGTTACCGAACAGGGCTTGCCGAAGCTTTCTTT.

Written as DNA, the CDR3 is TGTGCCAGCAGCGGAGGGGAGGGGCGAAACATTCAGTACTTC. Translated: CASSGGEGRNIQYF. V gene TRBV9 combines with J gene TRBJ2-4, with 7 bases that match TRBD2. The CDR3 is 14 amino acids. Germline assignment: CDR1 SGDLS and CDR2 YYNGEE. Germline trimming cut 3 bases from V and 6 bases from J; bases unmatched to any gene: 6.

The chain employs TRBV18 and TRBJ1-2, with 7 bases that match TRBD1. There are 13 residues in the CDR3. From germline, CDR1 is KGHSH and CDR2 LQKENI. The V and J ends lost 4 bases and 4 bases, in that order; junction bases with no gene match: 3. CDR3 residues: CASSQQGTYGYTF. The CDR3 nucleotides are TGTGCCAGCTCACAACAGGGGACCTATGGCTACACCTTC. The full variable domain, completed using reference TRBV18 and TRBJ1-2, is NAGVMQNPRHLVRRRGQEARLRCSPMKGHSHVYWYRQLPEEGLKFMVYLQKENIIDESGMPKERFSAEFPKEGPSILRIQQVVRGDSAAYFCASSQQGTYGYTFGSGTRLTVV.

This rearrangement joins TRBV6-5 to TRBJ1-2; D is unclear. Per germline, CDR1 MNHEY and CDR2 SVGAGI. V dropped 4 bases and J dropped 5 bases, with 14 bases sitting between them. The CDR3 length is 14 residues. In DNA form, the CDR3 reads TGTGCCAGCAGTTGGGCCGGGGTAGGATATGGCTACACCTTC. It is translated as CASSWAGVGYGYTF.

The chain joins TRBV7-8 to TRBJ1-1, with 7 bases identical to TRBD1. The CDR3 is 13 residues long. With 5 bases clipped from V and 5 bases from J, the junction kept 5 bases outside the gene matches. Germline lookup yields CDR1 SGHVS and CDR2 FQNEAQ. In DNA, the CDR3 is TGTGCCAGCAGCCAGGGGGGGTTTACTGAAGCTTTCTTT. The encoded protein is CASSQGGFTEAFF.

The rearrangement uses TRBV9 and TRBJ2-1; 11 nucleotides agree with TRBD1. V dropped 3 bases and J dropped 7; count of bases not matched to a gene: 3. This CDR3 is 14 amino acids long. Germline values: CDR1 SGDLS, CDR2 YYNGEE. The CDR3 region is CASSAGQGVNEQFF. The CDR3 nucleotides are TGTGCCAGCAGCGCGGGACAGGGGGTAAATGAGCAGTTCTTC.

The chain joins TRBV7-9 to TRBJ2-1; D is possibly TRBD2 (6 bases). This CDR3 has 16 residues. Trimming removed 5 bases at V and 3 bases at J, with 17 bases between. Germline V CDR1 and CDR2: SEHNR, FQNEAQ (reference sequence). CDR3 region: CASSPGEVPHYNEQFF. In nucleotides, the CDR3 is TGTGCCAGCAGCCCCGGGGAGGTCCCTCACTACAATGAGCAGTTCTTC.

The chain couples TRBV5-1 to TRBJ2-2, with a weak D call TRBD1 (5 bases). Trimming took off 0 bases at V and 6 bases at J, with 15 bases between the two ends. The CDR3 contains 16 residues. Germline V lookup: CDR1 SGHRS, CDR2 YFSETQ. CDR3 sequence: CASSLGFRASSGELFF. For the CDR3, the DNA is TGCGCCAGCAGCTTGGGATTCAGGGCAAGTTCCGGGGAGCTGTTTTTT. The variable domain in full, with the rest retrieved from reference TRBV5-1 and TRBJ2-2, is KAGVTQTPRYLIKTRGQQVTLSCSPISGHRSVSWYQQTPGQGLQFLFEYFSETQRNKGNFPGRFSGRQFSNSRSEMNVSTLELGDSALYLCASSLGFRASSGELFFGEGSRLTVL.